This T cell receptor beta chain came from a study of blood T cell repertoires in COVID-19. Germline loops: CDR1 MNHEY, CDR2 SMNVEV (reference sequence). This CDR3 has 17 amino acids. Between the trimmed V and J ends, which lost 0 bases and 6 bases, there was a span of 18 bases. Data came from immunoSEQ multiplex PCR; TCRdb stores just in-frame clones and leaves some out. This repertoire shows about 170,000 clones, 70% to 90% found once; its top ten account for roughly 0.77%. The sample was PBMCs or T cells enriched from blood (not recorded which). The J gene is TRBJ2-1, the V gene TRBV27; D not resolved. The source of this sequence is a woman aged 18-29 years who had recovered from COVID-19. CDR3 amino acids: CASSLSGYDLLGNEQFF. The CDR3 DNA reads TGTGCCAGCAGTTTATCCGGGTATGACCTTTTAGGCAATGAGCAGTTCTTC.